Shown below are 8 T cell receptor beta chains from a single sample sequenced in a study of T-cell reconstitution after alpha-beta-depleted transplantation in children listed by TCRdb under 2016. Receptor libraries were prepared by PCR. TCRdb names Illumina HiSeq 2500 as the instrument used. TCR libraries were prepared with molecular barcoding, using unique molecular identifiers to normalize TCRbeta repertoire quantification. In TCRdb, the public reads were trimmed at Q25 with fastp and aligned with MiXCR, with productive beta chains retained. Each record represents a unique CDR3 protein, reported with the most common genes and DNA among its rows. The sample has more than 45,000 distinct CDR3 sequences on record, 40% to 60% of them singletons. Of the sample, 35% to 40% is held by the ten largest clones. Explained via the paper, the treatment or condition label denotes: allogeneic hematopoietic cell transplantation with graft depleted of TCRalphabeta T cells and CD19 B cells.

The sequencing used peripheral blood, collected before TCRalphabeta/CD19-depleted stem cell transplant. These receptors were obtained from a boy in the first two years of life with SCID, due to receive a stem cell transplant.

The V call is TRBV7-9, the J call TRBJ2-7; D may be TRBD1 (5 bases). Germline V CDR1 and CDR2: SEHNR, FQNEAQ (reference sequence). The CDR3 sequence is 15 residues long. Trimming took 2 bases from V and 3 from J, leaving 14 bases between them. The CDR3 coding sequence is TGTGCCAGCAGCTTAACGGCCAGGGATATCTACGAGCAGTACTTC. This sequence encodes CASSLTARDIYEQYF.

This clonotype showed up just once. This chain uses TRBV6-1 with TRBJ1-1, with 7 bases matching TRBD1. Trimming took 7 bases from V and 2 from J; bases not matched to a gene: 7. The CDR3 spans 14 residues. CDR1 is MNHNS and CDR2 is SASEGT in the germline V gene. The CDR3 nucleotides read TGTGCCAGCAACCCCGGGACAGCAAACACTGAAGCTTTCTTT. Amino acids: CASNPGTANTEAFF.

The DNA for the CDR3 is TGTGCCAGCTTCCCCCCCAGAGCGCAAGCTTTCTTT. Translation gives CASFPPRAQAFF. This chain connects TRBV7-9 to TRBJ1-1, with D unresolved. The CDR3 runs to 12 residues. The V end was cut by 8 bases, the J end by 9 bases, with 16 bases between. CDR1 and CDR2 (germline): SEHNR, FQNEAQ (reference sequence).

The chain joins TRBV7-9 to TRBJ2-4, with D perhaps TRBD2 (6 bases). With 5 bases removed from V and 0 bases from J, the gap between germline ends came to 17 bases. The V gene's germline CDR1 is SEHNR and CDR2 FQNEAQ (reference sequence). The CDR3 sequence is 17 residues long. The CDR3 sequence: CASSIPMGGLAKNIQYF. The DNA for the CDR3 is TGTGCCAGCAGCATACCAATGGGGGGATTAGCCAAAAACATTCAGTACTTC.

This chain's CDR3 is CASSLAVRGMNTEAFF. The CDR3 nucleotides read TGTGCCAGCAGCTTGGCCGTCAGGGGGATGAACACTGAAGCTTTCTTT. The chain links TRBV5-5 to TRBJ1-1, with 7 bases lining up with TRBD1. V gave up 0 bases and J gave up 0 bases; unmatched junction bases: 5. The CDR3 is 16 amino acids. From germline, CDR1 is SGHKS and CDR2 YYEKEE (reference sequence).

CDR3 bases: TGTGCCAGCAGCTCCGGACATTACCAAGAGACCCAGTACTTC. Residues: CASSSGHYQETQYF. The chain combines TRBV7-2 with TRBJ2-5, with D tentatively TRBD1 (5 bases). The CDR3 runs 14 residues. Between the trimmed V and J ends, which lost 4 bases and 0 bases, there was a span of 9 bases. Germline CDR1 is SGHTA and CDR2 is FQGNSA.

In this sample, this clonotype turned up once. A read error may produce the germline difference seen at one junction end. The chain has TRBV20-1 and TRBJ2-7; the match to TRBD2 covers 12 bases. Germline CDR1 is DFQATT and CDR2 is SNEGSKA (reference sequence). This CDR3 has 14 residues. CDR3 nucleotides: TGCAGTGCCGAGACTAGCGGGGGTCGCTACGGGCAGTACTTC. The encoded protein is CSAETSGGRYGQYF.

This rearrangement joins TRBV7-2 to TRBJ2-7; D possibly corresponds to TRBD1 (6 bases). Germline V gene sequence: CDR1 SGHTA, CDR2 FQGNSA. The V and J ends lost 5 bases and 0 bases respectively, with 14 bases between them. The CDR3 spans 15 residues. The CDR3 nucleotides are TGTGCCAGCAGCCCCGACAGGTTTAGCTCCTACGAGCAGTACTTC. As protein: CASSPDRFSSYEQYF.